Each of the 20 T cell receptor beta chains below was sequenced from the same sample in a study of radiation and T cells in renal cell carcinoma. Time point noted: blood 4 weeks post-SBRT, at nephrectomy. The treatment denotes: 15 Gy SBRT to primary tumor, nephrectomy 4 weeks later. Repertoires were generated with immunoSEQ multiplex PCR, while TCRdb's copy carries only in-frame clones and drops some. This sample carries 25,000 to 40,000 clones, more than 65% of them seen once, and the ten largest clones take 33%. The input for sequencing was blood, taken from a patient whose treatment included radiotherapy and nephrectomy. The receptors come from a man between 60 and 75 years old with renal cell carcinoma.

This clone was seen just once. V gene TRBV6-1 combines with J gene TRBJ2-2; D is unclear. The germline V gene encodes CDR1 MNHNS and CDR2 SASEGT. Trimming pared 3 bases from V and 1 base from J, leaving 9 bases between. The CDR3 contains 15 residues. CDR3 in amino acids: CASSEGRRNTGELFF. The CDR3 DNA is TGTGCCAGCAGTGAGGGCAGGCGGAACACCGGGGAGCTGTTTTTT.

This chain uses TRBV11-2 with TRBJ2-1; D might be TRBD2 (6 bases). Deletions cut 1 base from V and 13 bases from J, with 20 bases between. CDR1 SGHAT and CDR2 FQNNGV come from the germline V gene. This CDR3 contains 15 residues. The DNA for the CDR3 is TGTGCCAGCAGCTTAGTTAGCGCCAACTCCGCGGGACAGTTCTTC. Protein: CASSLVSANSAGQFF.

V gene TRBV10-3 combines with J gene TRBJ1-5, with D possibly being TRBD1 (5 bases). Trimming cost V 0 bases and J 6 bases, with 18 bases left between them. The germline V gene has CDR1 ENHRY and CDR2 SYGVKD. The CDR3 sequence is 17 residues long. The CDR3 bases are TGTGCCATCAGTGAGTCCCCAGTCGGGGGAGGTGGTCAGCCCCAGCATTTT. Its translation: CAISESPVGGGGQPQHF.

The gene calls are TRBV7-2 and TRBJ2-2, with 9 bases fitting TRBD2. The V gene end was trimmed by 0 bases and the J gene end by 1 base; junction bases not matched to a gene: 12. The length of the CDR3 is 20 residues. CDR1 and CDR2 from the germline V gene are SGHTA and FQGNSA. This CDR3 is CASSLAPAGGGDRNTGELFF. As DNA, the CDR3 is TGTGCCAGCAGCTTAGCGCCGGCGGGAGGGGGTGACAGGAACACCGGGGAGCTGTTTTTT.

Here the CDR3 reads CASSPGLEHTQYF. CDR3 in DNA: TGTGCCAGCAGCCCGGGACTAGAACATACGCAGTATTTT. The V call is TRBV11-1, the J call TRBJ2-3; TRBD2 matches 8 bases. CDR3 length: 13 residues. The V and J ends lost 5 bases and 7 bases, in that order; junction bases with no gene match: 5. CDR1 is SGHAT, CDR2 FQDESV, per germline (reference sequence).

The chain combines TRBV5-5 with TRBJ2-1, with 10 bases identical to TRBD2. Trimming removed 3 bases from V and 2 bases from J; junction bases left unmatched: 2. Germline V gene lookup returns CDR1 SGHKS and CDR2 YYEKEE (reference sequence). This CDR3 has 15 residues. The CDR3 reads CASSSLAGPYNEQFF. CDR3 sequence (DNA): TGTGCCAGCAGCTCACTAGCGGGACCCTACAATGAGCAGTTCTTC.

This chain joins TRBV9 and TRBJ2-1; 9 bases fit TRBD2. J was trimmed by 7 bases and V by 4 bases; bases with no gene match: 15. Germline loops: CDR1 SGDLS, CDR2 YYNGEE. This CDR3 is 17 amino acids long. CDR3: CASSSHSGRDPWNEQFF. CDR3 coding DNA: TGTGCCAGCAGCTCCCATAGCGGGAGAGACCCTTGGAATGAGCAGTTCTTC. The full variable domain, its missing parts supplied by reference TRBV9 and TRBJ2-1, is DSGVTQTPKHLITATGQRVTLRCSPRSGDLSVYWYQQSLDQGLQFLIQYYNGEERAKGNILERFSAQQFPDLHSELNLSSLELGDSALYFCASSSHSGRDPWNEQFFGPGTRLTVL.

The chain recombines TRBV19 with TRBJ1-1; D is undetermined. Germline CDR1 is LNHDA and CDR2 is SQIVND (reference sequence). The V gene lost 5 bases and the J gene lost 4 bases, with 8 bases spanning the gap. The CDR3 is 12 residues long. CDR3 protein: CASSGFSTEAFF. CDR3 in DNA: TGTGCCAGTAGTGGGTTCAGCACTGAAGCTTTCTTT.

The chain uses TRBV5-1 and TRBJ1-4, with D maybe TRBD1 (5 bases). This CDR3 is 16 amino acids long. With 2 bases removed from V and 0 bases from J, the gap between germline ends came to 11 bases. From germline, CDR1 is SGHRS and CDR2 YFSETQ. For the CDR3, the DNA is TGCGCCAGCAGCTTTGACGCCAGGGCAACTAATGAAAAACTGTTTTTT. Its translation: CASSFDARATNEKLFF.

This clone occurred a few times. Here the CDR3 reads CASSGLAGKTDTQYF. The CDR3 nucleotides are TGTGCCAGCTCAGGACTAGCGGGAAAGACAGATACGCAGTATTTT. The chain is built from TRBV18 and TRBJ2-3, with TRBD2 matching over 12 bases. The trim removed 5 bases at V and 3 bases at J, leaving 3 bases unmatched. The CDR3 has 15 residues. Germline CDR1 KGHSH, CDR2 LQKENI.

The chain is built from TRBV5-1 and TRBJ1-6, with no clear D. V dropped 7 bases and J dropped 10 bases, with 15 bases sitting between them. CDR3 length: 13 amino acids. Germline V lookup: CDR1 SGHRS, CDR2 YFSETQ. As DNA, the CDR3 is TGCGCCAGCGTCTCCGAATTGGGCTCACCCCTCCACTTT. Translating gives CASVSELGSPLHF.

This chain uses TRBV5-6 with TRBJ2-7; 14 nucleotides match TRBD2. From germline, CDR1 is SGHDT and CDR2 YYEEEE. V was pared by 2 bases and J by 9 bases, with 19 bases of the junction left unmatched. The CDR3 contains 19 residues. The CDR3 region is CASSFHRGLAGGQPNGQYF. CDR3 nucleotides: TGTGCCAGCAGCTTCCACCGAGGACTAGCGGGAGGCCAACCCAACGGGCAGTACTTC.

This clone occurred once. The chain is built from TRBV15 and TRBJ2-7, with 7 bases lining up with TRBD1. The CDR3 runs 13 residues. Unmatched junction bases numbered 6, after V lost 4 bases and J lost 6 bases. CDR1 is LNHNV, CDR2 YYDKDF, per germline (reference sequence). Written as DNA, the CDR3 is TGTGCCACCAGCATCCAAACAGGGGTCGAGCAGTACTTC. Protein: CATSIQTGVEQYF.

V is TRBV2 and J is TRBJ2-2; a weak D match, TRBD2 (5 bases). CDR1 and CDR2 from the germline V gene are SNHLY and FYNNEI. The CDR3 is 13 residues long. Trimming shortened V by 6 bases and J by 5 bases, and 10 bases separated the two germline ends. The CDR3 spells CASRLLGTGELFF. The CDR3 DNA sequence: TGTGCCAGCAGGCTACTAGGAACCGGGGAGCTGTTTTTT.

The CDR3 DNA reads TGTGCCAGTAGTATAGGGGATCCCTATGGCTACACCTTC. Its protein product is CASSIGDPYGYTF. The V and J genes are TRBV19 and TRBJ1-2, with no clear D. V lost 1 base and J lost 4, with 7 bases in between. There are 13 residues in the CDR3. Germline V gene data show CDR1 as LNHDA and CDR2 as SQIVND (reference sequence). The entire variable domain, with the rest obtained from reference TRBV19 and TRBJ1-2, is as follows: DGGITQSPKYLFRKEGQNVTLSCEQNLNHDAMYWYRQDPGQGLRLIYYSQIVNDFQKGDIAEGYSVSREKKESFPLTVTSAQKNPTAFYLCASSIGDPYGYTFGSGTRLTVV.

This sequence joins TRBV5-1 and TRBJ2-1; possible D gene TRBD2, 5 bases. V was clipped by 3 bases and J by 9 bases, with 10 bases between them. CDR3 size: 12 residues. Germline CDR1 is SGHRS and CDR2 is YFSETQ. The CDR3 protein is CASSSLVLEQFF. In DNA, the CDR3 is TGCGCCAGCAGCTCACTAGTACTTGAGCAGTTCTTC.

A single count supports this clone. V gene TRBV6-1 combines with J gene TRBJ2-7, with D perhaps matching TRBD1 or TRBD2 (5 bases each). The CDR3 is 12 amino acids. Germline loops: CDR1 MNHNS, CDR2 SASEGT. Deletions cut 7 bases from V and 1 base from J, with 8 bases between. The CDR3: CASTGPSYEQYF. DNA of the CDR3: TGTGCCAGCACGGGGCCGTCCTACGAGCAGTACTTC.

The gene calls are TRBV27 and TRBJ2-1, with a tentative D call TRBD1 (6 bases). Germline values: CDR1 MNHEY, CDR2 SMNVEV (reference sequence). V was shortened by 6 bases and J by 1 base, with 10 bases between the two germline ends. This CDR3 contains 14 residues. CDR3 residues: CASSPGQSYNEQFF. DNA of the CDR3: TGTGCCAGCAGCCCCGGACAGTCCTACAATGAGCAGTTCTTC.

The chain combines TRBV19 with TRBJ2-1, with TRBD2 matching 7 bases. The CDR3 is 15 residues long. The V segment lost 4 bases and the J segment 10 bases; nucleotides outside the gene matches: 13. Looked up from germline, CDR1 is LNHDA and CDR2 is SQIVND (reference sequence). CDR3 sequence reads: CASSTPQAGRVEQFF. The CDR3 DNA follows: TGTGCCAGTAGTACCCCCCAAGCGGGAAGGGTCGAGCAGTTCTTC. Based on the CDR3 plus reference TRBV19 and TRBJ2-1, the full variable domain is DGGITQSPKYLFRKEGQNVTLSCEQNLNHDAMYWYRQDPGQGLRLIYYSQIVNDFQKGDIAEGYSVSREKKESFPLTVTSAQKNPTAFYLCASSTPQAGRVEQFFGPGTRLTVL.

The chain recombines TRBV5-4 with TRBJ2-3; D might be TRBD2 (7 bases). The CDR3 runs 17 residues. Trimming shortened V by 4 bases and J by 0 bases, and 18 bases separated the two germline ends. CDR1 is SGHNT and CDR2 is YYREEE in the germline V gene (reference sequence). The CDR3: CASSIPYGGPSTDTQYF. In nucleotides, the CDR3 is TGTGCCAGCAGCATCCCCTACGGGGGGCCTAGCACAGATACGCAGTATTTT.